This section outlines one T cell receptor (beta chain) sequence together with its context. V lost 8 bases, J lost 2 bases, and 9 bases lay in between. Germline CDR1 reads MNHNY; CDR2 reads SVGAGI (reference sequence). This CDR3 region has 12 residues. In the original analysis: The assay estimated nucleated cells by amplifying reference gene primers. Some clones are missing from TCRdb's copy, which holds only in-frame ones; the method was immunoSEQ multiplex PCR. V and J calls and clone size come straight from that table; D and trimming were deduced from the DNA. The table has about 300,000 clones, around nine tenths seen once. The sample comes from a study of blood T cell repertoires in COVID-19. Study information: Acute-phase and convalescent COVID-19 samples originated in the United States, Italy and Spain. PBMCs, B-cell-depleted T cells, or T cells provided the cDNA or gDNA that made up the material.

The gene calls are TRBV6-6 and TRBJ1-2; the D is unclear. The source is a man in his 70s with acute or convalescent COVID-19. What was sequenced was peripheral blood. In DNA form, the CDR3 reads TGTGCCAGCTCCCCGGGGAACTATGGCTACACCTTC. Translation: CASSPGNYGYTF.